Each of the 21 T cell receptor beta chains below was sequenced from the same sample in a study of T cells after posttransplantation cyclophosphamide. Produced via immunoSEQ multiplex PCR; TCRdb's table is partial and in-frame only. The sample contains a few thousand clones, none of them singletons. Cyclophosphamide on days +3 and +4 followed busulfan-fludarabine conditioning and a marrow graft. This material consisted of PBMCs, taken after allogeneic stem cell transplant with posttransplant cyclophosphamide. The receptors originated from a male patient in his sixties or seventies who received an allogeneic stem cell transplant from a related donor and was CMV-positive. The T cells may partly be graft donor cells.

Many counts were recorded for this clone. J is TRBJ2-5 and V is TRBV4-2; 9 bases agree with TRBD1. The J segment lost 5 bases and the V segment lost 6 bases, leaving 10 bases of the junction unmatched. There are 15 residues in the CDR3. Germline CDR1 reads LGHNA; CDR2 reads YNFKEQ. This chain's CDR3 is CASSPGTGTLETQYF. CDR3 DNA: TGTGCCAGCAGTCCCGGGACAGGGACTCTGGAGACCCAGTACTTC.

This clone is medium-sized in the sample. The chain links TRBV14 to TRBJ1-1, with D possibly being TRBD1 (6 bases). This CDR3 region has 14 residues. Trimming cost V 4 bases and J 6 bases, with 15 bases left between them. The germline V gene has CDR1 SGHDN and CDR2 FVKESK. The CDR3 DNA is TGTGCCAGCAGCCCTACAGGGTTAGGTGCTGAAGCTTTCTTT. Translated: CASSPTGLGAEAFF.

This clone is labeled medium-sized. V usage is TRBV6-1 and J usage is TRBJ2-2, with TRBD1 as a possible D gene (5 bases). The germline CDR1 and CDR2 sequences are MNHNS and SASEGT. The CDR3 length is 16 residues. V shed 4 bases and J shed 4 bases, with 16 bases lying between them. The CDR3 bases are TGTGCCAGCAGTGCCTTTTCAGGGCGAAGCACCGGGGAGCTGTTTTTT. Amino acid sequence: CASSAFSGRSTGELFF.

The table lists this clone with many counts. CDR3 region: CASSLAGDYNEQFF. CDR3 coding DNA: TGTGCCAGCAGCCTAGCGGGGGATTACAATGAGCAGTTCTTC. The V call is TRBV4-2, the J call TRBJ2-1; TRBD2 matches 9 bases. V shed 4 bases, J shed 4 bases, and the junction held 2 bases outside the gene matches. Germline values: CDR1 LGHNA, CDR2 YNFKEQ. The CDR3 is made up of 14 amino acids.

By proportion, this clone is medium-sized. The V call is TRBV7-9, the J call TRBJ1-4; D uncertain. The V end was cut by 5 bases, the J end by 8 bases, with 6 bases between. CDR3 length: 11 amino acids. Looked up from germline, CDR1 is SEHNR and CDR2 is FQNEAQ (reference sequence). The CDR3 reads CASSAGEKLFF. CDR3 sequence (DNA): TGTGCCAGCAGCGCGGGCGAAAAACTGTTTTTT.

By frequency in the sample, this clone is medium-sized. V is TRBV5-1 and J is TRBJ1-1, with TRBD1 identical over 10 bases. This CDR3 has 12 amino acids. Germline V lookup: CDR1 SGHRS, CDR2 YFSETQ. Trimming at V came to 4 bases and at J to 11 bases, leaving 5 bases not matched to a gene. The chain's CDR3 is CASSKGTGEAFF. The DNA of the CDR3 is TGCGCCAGCAGCAAAGGGACAGGGGAGGCTTTCTTT.

This clone is deemed medium-sized (0.01 to 0.1%). V gene TRBV5-1 combines with J gene TRBJ2-7; D might be TRBD2 (5 bases). Per germline, CDR1 SGHRS and CDR2 YFSETQ. The CDR3 spans 17 residues. V was shortened by 0 bases and J by 1 base, with 17 bases between the two germline ends. The CDR3 here is CASSLGPPGKMSYEQYV. CDR3 nucleotide sequence: TGCGCCAGCAGCTTGGGTCCTCCGGGGAAGATGTCCTACGAGCAGTACGTC.

This clone was counted ten times or more. This chain connects TRBV28 to TRBJ2-4, with a weak D call TRBD1 (5 bases). The germline V gene has CDR1 MDHEN and CDR2 SYDVKM. This CDR3 has 18 residues. Trimming took off 3 bases at V and 0 bases at J, with 18 bases between the two ends. The CDR3 region has the DNA TGTGCCAGCAGTTTCCTGGCAGAAGGGGCTTTAGCCAAAAACATTCAGTACTTC. This encodes CASSFLAEGALAKNIQYF.

By share, this clone ranks as medium-sized. The rearrangement uses TRBV27 and TRBJ1-6, with D perhaps TRBD1 (5 bases). The CDR3 totals 17 residues. Germline V gene data show CDR1 as MNHEY and CDR2 as SMNVEV (reference sequence). V was clipped by 3 bases and J by 2 bases, with 14 bases between them. The CDR3 region is CASSFSAGPPYNSPLHF. CDR3 DNA: TGTGCCAGCAGTTTTTCAGCAGGGCCACCCTATAATTCACCCCTCCACTTT.

This clone is categorized as medium-sized. The gene calls are TRBV13 and TRBJ1-3; no definite D call. Looked up from germline, CDR1 is PRHDT and CDR2 is FYEKMQ (reference sequence). The CDR3 covers 13 residues. V lost 0 bases, J lost 8 bases, and 8 bases lay in between. The CDR3 sequence: CASSLGRRDTIYF. The CDR3 coding sequence is TGTGCCAGCAGCTTAGGCCGGAGGGACACCATATATTTT.

This clone was detected ten times or more. The rearrangement uses TRBV28 and TRBJ2-4; D gene ambiguous. From germline, CDR1 is MDHEN and CDR2 SYDVKM. This CDR3 is built from 12 residues. V lost 3 bases and J 8 bases, leaving 8 bases between the germline ends. The CDR3 DNA is TGTGCCAGCAGTTTCAACAGTTACATTCAGTACTTC. Its translation: CASSFNSYIQYF.

This clone showed up many times. This chain uses TRBV28 with TRBJ2-1, with 7 nucleotides matching TRBD2. Losses at the gene ends were 6 bases for V and 6 bases for J; bases not matched to a gene: 8. The germline CDR1 and CDR2 sequences are MDHEN and SYDVKM. The CDR3 contains 14 residues. The CDR3 is CASSPPPGGNEQFF. In DNA, the CDR3 is TGTGCCAGCAGCCCCCCTCCGGGGGGCAATGAGCAGTTCTTC.

The sample holds many counts of this clone. The V and J genes are TRBV7-6 and TRBJ2-3; 12 bases match TRBD2. The V segment lost 4 bases and the J segment 1 base; nucleotides outside the gene matches: 3. Germline CDR1 SGHVS, CDR2 FNYEAQ. The CDR3 is 16 amino acids. CDR3 region: CASSSWTSGGTDTQYF. The CDR3 DNA reads as TGTGCCAGCAGCTCCTGGACTAGCGGGGGCACAGATACGCAGTATTTT.

In its sample, this clone ranks as medium-sized. The chain joins TRBV7-3 to TRBJ2-5; 7 bases map to TRBD1. The germline V gene encodes CDR1 SGHTA and CDR2 FQGTGA. CDR3 length: 15 amino acids. The J segment lost 1 base and the V segment lost 5 bases, leaving 7 bases of the junction unmatched. CDR3 DNA sequence: TGTGCCAGCAGCGCAACCGGGACAGTCCAAGAGACCCAGTACTTC. As protein: CASSATGTVQETQYF.

Within the sample, this clone is medium-sized (0.01 to 0.1%). The rearrangement uses TRBV19 and TRBJ1-1; D is uncertain. Germline V gene sequence: CDR1 LNHDA, CDR2 SQIVND (reference sequence). With 5 bases removed from V and 1 base from J, the gap between germline ends came to 17 bases. CDR3 length equals 16 residues. CDR3 protein: CASSAVRGGKNTEAFF. DNA for the CDR3: TGTGCCAGTAGTGCCGTTCGTGGTGGCAAGAACACTGAAGCTTTCTTT.

In this sample, this clone turned up many times. The chain employs TRBV9 and TRBJ1-6; no clear D. The germline gives CDR1 SGDLS, CDR2 YYNGEE. This CDR3 comprises 14 residues. Trimming removed 0 bases from V and 7 bases from J, with 8 bases in between. In DNA, the CDR3 is TGTGCCAGCAGCGTAGCTGGAGCAAATTCACCCCTCCACTTT. Residues: CASSVAGANSPLHF.

This clone is medium-sized in the sample. The CDR3 reads CASSRDRAWEQYV. CDR3 coding DNA: TGTGCCAGCTCACGAGACAGGGCTTGGGAGCAGTACGTC. V gene TRBV18 combines with J gene TRBJ2-7; 7 nucleotides line up with TRBD1. Germline CDR1 reads KGHSH; CDR2 reads LQKENI. The junction had 7 bases not matched to a gene; V was cut back by 4 bases and J by 7 bases. The CDR3 is 13 residues long.

Within the sample, this clone is medium-sized. V usage is TRBV20-1 and J usage is TRBJ1-2; D is undetermined. V was cut by 6 bases and J by 5 bases, with 10 bases left in between. CDR1 DFQATT and CDR2 SNEGSKA come from the germline V gene (reference sequence). This CDR3 region has 11 residues. CDR3 in amino acids: CSAPGKYGYTF. As DNA, the CDR3 is TGCAGTGCCCCGGGGAAATATGGCTACACCTTC.

This clone was seen ten or more times. The rearrangement joins TRBV7-3 to TRBJ2-3, with TRBD2 identical over 11 bases. This CDR3 has 16 amino acids. V was pared by 5 bases and J by 1 base, with 5 bases of the junction left unmatched. The V gene's germline CDR1 is SGHTA and CDR2 FQGTGA. CDR3 loop: CASSITSGGGTDTQYF. Here the CDR3 DNA reads TGTGCCAGCAGCATCACTAGCGGGGGTGGCACAGATACGCAGTATTTT.

This clone was detected ten times or more. This rearrangement joins TRBV10-3 to TRBJ1-1, with 9 bases lining up with TRBD1. The ends lost 6 bases at V and 5 bases at J; junction bases unmatched: 7. The CDR3 consists of 14 residues. Germline V gives CDR1 ENHRY, CDR2 SYGVKD. The CDR3 loop reads CAIRTGDRVTEAFF. The CDR3 DNA sequence: TGTGCCATCAGGACCGGGGACAGGGTGACTGAAGCTTTCTTT.

This clone is deemed medium-sized. This chain joins TRBV6-6 and TRBJ2-4; D is possibly TRBD1 (7 bases). This CDR3 spans 16 amino acids. Germline lookup yields CDR1 MNHNY and CDR2 SVGAGI (reference sequence). V was shortened by 6 bases and J by 0 bases, with 15 bases between the two germline ends. The CDR3 protein is CASSPRGTVAKNIQYF. CDR3 DNA: TGTGCCAGCAGCCCGCGCGGGACAGTAGCCAAAAACATTCAGTACTTC.